The 24 T cell receptor beta chains presented below share a single source sample, sequenced in a study of blood T cell repertoires in COVID-19. Some clones are missing from TCRdb's copy, which holds only in-frame ones; the method was immunoSEQ multiplex PCR. The sample includes about 63,000 clones, 70% to 85% of them seen just once. The sample taken for sequencing was peripheral blood. Source of these receptors: a human donor in a cohort sampled during active COVID-19.

The gene calls are TRBV6-5 and TRBJ2-5; maybe TRBD1 (6 bases). CDR1 and CDR2 (germline): MNHEY, SVGAGI. With 6 bases removed from V and 4 bases from J, the gap between germline ends came to 12 bases. The CDR3 extends over 13 amino acids. The CDR3 is CASRPYRVETQYF. For the CDR3, the DNA is TGTGCCAGCAGACCCTACAGGGTAGAGACCCAGTACTTC.

This clone was seen repeatedly, ten times or more. The chain recombines TRBV28 with TRBJ1-6; 11 nucleotides match TRBD1. The V and J ends lost 7 bases and 7 bases, in that order; junction bases with no gene match: 6. There are 15 residues in the CDR3. Germline V CDR1 and CDR2: MDHEN, SYDVKM. For the CDR3, the DNA is TGTGCCAGCACCCGGGGGACAGGGGGGAATTCACCCCTCCACTTT. Amino acid sequence: CASTRGTGGNSPLHF.

V usage is TRBV6-5 and J usage is TRBJ1-1; TRBD1 might be the D (5 bases). The CDR3 spans 14 residues. Trimming removed 6 bases from V and 6 bases from J, with 17 bases in between. Looked up from germline, CDR1 is MNHEY and CDR2 is SVGAGI. The CDR3 region is CASRLKGGTAEAFF. For the CDR3, the DNA is TGTGCCAGCAGGCTAAAGGGAGGGACGGCTGAAGCTTTCTTT.

V is TRBV11-3 and J is TRBJ1-1, with a tentative D call TRBD1 (6 bases). The V gene lost 1 base and the J gene lost 2 bases, with 17 bases spanning the gap. CDR1 is SGHNT, CDR2 YENEEA, per germline. The CDR3 has 17 residues. The CDR3 reads CASSLGNEAGDNTEAFF. The CDR3 DNA sequence: TGTGCCAGCAGCTTAGGCAATGAGGCAGGGGACAACACTGAAGCTTTCTTT.

This clone was observed a single time. The chain carries TRBV5-1 and TRBJ1-2; TRBD1 matches at 9 bases. The CDR3 loop spans 17 amino acids. CDR1 and CDR2 (germline): SGHRS, YFSETQ. Losses at the gene ends were 2 bases for V and 0 bases for J; bases not matched to a gene: 8. Written as DNA, the CDR3 is TGCGCCAGCAGCTTCGCGACAGGGGGTCAAGCTAACTATGGCTACACCTTC. Its translation is CASSFATGGQANYGYTF.

The chain uses TRBV28 and TRBJ2-6; D may be TRBD2 (7 bases). The CDR3 sequence is 14 residues long. Germline assignment: CDR1 MDHEN and CDR2 SYDVKM. The chain's CDR3 is CACGGGAGANVLTF. In DNA form, the CDR3 reads TGTGCGTGCGGGGGCGGGGCTGGGGCCAACGTCCTGACTTTC.

The gene calls are TRBV9 and TRBJ2-3, with TRBD1 matching over 9 bases. After removal of 6 bases from V and 1 base from J, the junction contained 6 bases not matched to a gene. The CDR3 consists of 15 residues. Germline V CDR1 and CDR2: SGDLS, YYNGEE. CDR3 in amino acids: CASTYTGGGTDTQYF. The DNA for the CDR3 is TGTGCCAGCACCTACACAGGGGGCGGCACAGATACGCAGTATTTT. The full variable domain, in which reference TRBV9 and TRBJ2-3 provide the parts outside the CDR3, is DSGVTQTPKHLITATGQRVTLRCSPRSGDLSVYWYQQSLDQGLQFLIQYYNGEERAKGNILERFSAQQFPDLHSELNLSSLELGDSALYFCASTYTGGGTDTQYFGPGTRLTVL.

The chain uses TRBV12-3 or TRBV12-4 and TRBJ2-1, with TRBD2 as a possible D gene (6 bases). This CDR3 region has 13 residues. V dropped 5 bases and J dropped 10 bases, with 15 bases sitting between them. The CDR3 DNA is TGTGCCAGCAGTACCTTACTAGCCAACGAGCAGTTCTTC. As protein: CASSTLLANEQFF.

The chain recombines TRBV2 with TRBJ2-7, with unresolved D. Germline V gene sequence: CDR1 SNHLY, CDR2 FYNNEI. CDR3 length: 12 amino acids. V was pared by 3 bases and J by 1 base, with 4 bases between. The CDR3 DNA reads TGTGCCAGCAGTGACAGATCCTACGAGCAGTACTTC. Protein: CASSDRSYEQYF.

This chain links TRBV12-5 with TRBJ2-2; TRBD2 is a possible D gene (5 bases). V was shortened by 5 bases and J by 10 bases, with 8 bases between the two germline ends. There are 11 residues in the CDR3. CDR1 and CDR2 (germline): LGHNT, FRNRAP. CDR3 sequence: CASGPGKELFF. DNA for the CDR3: TGTGCTAGTGGTCCCGGGAAGGAGCTGTTTTTT.

This clone was observed a few times. The J gene is TRBJ2-1, the V gene TRBV7-9, with 11 bases aligning to TRBD2. Germline CDR1 is SEHNR and CDR2 is FQNEAQ (reference sequence). The CDR3 is made up of 15 amino acids. J gave up 5 bases and V 3 bases, and 3 bases lay outside the gene matches. The CDR3 DNA is TGTGCCAGCAGCTTGGCGGGACTAGCGGACAATGAGCAGTTCTTC. As protein: CASSLAGLADNEQFF.

A single count supports this clone. The chain couples TRBV5-1 to TRBJ2-3, with no clear D. The germline V gene encodes CDR1 SGHRS and CDR2 YFSETQ. The CDR3 length is 14 residues. Trimming shortened V by 1 base and J by 0 bases, and 6 bases separated the two germline ends. CDR3 sequence reads: CASSLIQSTDTQYF. CDR3 bases: TGCGCCAGCAGCTTGATACAAAGCACAGATACGCAGTATTTT.

This rearrangement joins TRBV19 to TRBJ2-1, with a possible D match to TRBD2 (5 bases). The CDR3 is 15 residues long. The germline V gene encodes CDR1 LNHDA and CDR2 SQIVND (reference sequence). Trimming took 9 bases from V and 4 from J, leaving 19 bases between them. The CDR3 sequence is CASRSLSGGYNEQFF. CDR3 sequence (DNA): TGTGCCAGCCGATCCTTATCGGGCGGGTACAATGAGCAGTTCTTC.

The chain uses TRBV6-5 and TRBJ2-7, with D possibly TRBD2 on 6 matching bases. From germline, CDR1 is MNHEY and CDR2 SVGAGI. This CDR3 is 15 amino acids long. Trimming pared 6 bases from V and 0 bases from J, leaving 15 bases between. The CDR3 loop is CASSPLGGTSYEQYF. The CDR3 nucleotides read TGTGCCAGCAGCCCCTTGGGCGGGACCTCCTACGAGCAGTACTTC.

The V and J genes are TRBV9 and TRBJ1-1; tentatively, D is TRBD1 (6 bases). The V and J ends lost 4 bases and 2 bases respectively, with 15 bases between them. CDR3 length: 15 residues. Per germline, CDR1 SGDLS and CDR2 YYNGEE. Written as DNA, the CDR3 is TGTGCCAGCAGCATCGTCTTGGGACACAACACTGAAGCTTTCTTT. Its translation: CASSIVLGHNTEAFF.

This clone was seen a single time. The chain recombines TRBV7-3 with TRBJ2-7, with 8 bases aligning to TRBD2. V gave up 5 bases and J gave up 4 bases; unmatched junction bases: 7. Germline V gives CDR1 SGHTA, CDR2 FQGTGA. CDR3 length: 14 amino acids. This chain's CDR3 is CASSDGGTSYEQYF. In nucleotides, the CDR3 is TGTGCCAGCAGCGACGGTGGGACTAGTTACGAGCAGTACTTC.

The V and J genes are TRBV7-3 and TRBJ2-1, with 10 bases lining up with TRBD1. V lost 4 bases, J lost 7 bases, and 1 base stayed unmatched. Germline assignment: CDR1 SGHTA and CDR2 FQGTGA. This CDR3 region has 13 residues. CDR3 protein: CASSSDRGNEQFF. For the CDR3, the DNA is TGTGCCAGCAGCTCGGACAGGGGGAATGAGCAGTTCTTC.

This clone was seen a single time. The chain links TRBV24-1 to TRBJ2-5, with 9 bases lining up with TRBD1. This CDR3 spans 16 amino acids. Germline CDR1 KGHDR, CDR2 SFDVKD. V shed 4 bases, J shed 5 bases, and the junction held 10 bases outside the gene matches. The CDR3 sequence is CATSEAGTGSSETQYF. DNA of the CDR3: TGTGCCACCAGTGAAGCCGGGACAGGGTCCTCGGAGACCCAGTACTTC.

The rearrangement joins TRBV6-1 to TRBJ2-4; 7 nucleotides align to TRBD2. The ends lost 3 bases at V and 0 bases at J; junction bases unmatched: 2. Germline V CDR1 and CDR2: MNHNS, SASEGT. The CDR3 consists of 15 residues. The CDR3 coding sequence is TGTGCCAGCAGTGATAGCGGGCTAGCCAAAAACATTCAGTACTTC. It specifies CASSDSGLAKNIQYF.

The genes are TRBV19 and TRBJ2-1; 7 bases are shared with TRBD2. The V and J ends lost 7 bases and 2 bases, in that order; junction bases with no gene match: 5. This CDR3 is 14 amino acids long. The germline CDR1 and CDR2 sequences are LNHDA and SQIVND (reference sequence). In DNA, the CDR3 is TGTGCCAGTAATGGCGGGAGCACCTACAATGAGCAGTTCTTC. As protein: CASNGGSTYNEQFF.

The chain employs TRBV19 and TRBJ2-2; D gene ambiguous. Germline CDR1 reads LNHDA; CDR2 reads SQIVND (reference sequence). This CDR3 has 15 amino acids. V lost 6 bases to trimming and J lost 6 bases, with 17 bases between them. The CDR3 DNA follows: TGTGCCAGTAGCGAGACTGCGTTTATTTCCGGGGAGCTGTTTTTT. Amino acids: CASSETAFISGELFF.

CDR3 DNA: TGTGCCAGCAGCTTAGAGGGGCTGGGGGGAGATAGAACCGGGGAGCTGTTTTTT. This translates into CASSLEGLGGDRTGELFF. The chain has TRBV7-2 and TRBJ2-2; tentatively, D is TRBD2 (6 bases). CDR3 size: 18 residues. The V gene lost 1 base and the J gene lost 5 bases, with 20 bases spanning the gap. Germline lookup yields CDR1 SGHTA and CDR2 FQGNSA. The variable domain in full, completed from reference TRBV7-2 and TRBJ2-2, reads GAGVSQSPSNKVTEKGKDVELRCDPISGHTALYWYRQSLGQGLEFLIYFQGNSAPDKSGLPSDRFSAERTGGSVSTLTIQRTQQEDSAVYLCASSLEGLGGDRTGELFFGEGSRLTVL.

The chain joins TRBV6-6 to TRBJ1-5; 7 bases align to TRBD1. Germline V CDR1 and CDR2: MNHNY, SVGAGI (reference sequence). The CDR3 spans 14 residues. With V trimmed by 6 bases and J by 4 bases, 6 bases remained unmatched. CDR3 in DNA: TGTGCCAGCAGCTCCGGGACAGAAAATCAGCCCCAGCATTTT. Its protein product is CASSSGTENQPQHF.

This clone came up a few times. J is TRBJ2-7 and V is TRBV9; the match to TRBD1 covers 8 bases. The length of the CDR3 is 13 residues. In germline, CDR1 is SGDLS, CDR2 YYNGEE. Losses at the gene ends were 4 bases for V and 4 bases for J; bases not matched to a gene: 4. CDR3 region: CASSPQGAYEQYF. The DNA of the CDR3 is TGTGCCAGCAGCCCGCAGGGGGCATACGAGCAGTACTTC.